A selection of T cell receptor beta chains follows, all from one sample in a study of metastatic and nonmetastatic thyroid tumors. TCRdb re-called the PCR reads through MiXCR. The sample shows about 24,000 clones, around 20% of them seen only once. Sequencing used blood. These receptors originate from a male donor with papillary thyroid cancer or a benign thyroid nodule (not recorded which). Some clones in this sample may be carry-over from other donors' samples. Both conserved end residues are part of each CDR3. The D gene is left open where the match is weak. The size entry is marked missing in some rows and otherwise reads once, few, many or a size class.

d_call: .; j_call: TRBJ2-2; cdr3_length: 17; clone_size: many; v_call: TRBV9; cdr3_aa: CASSNRGRGTNTGELFF; cdr3_nt: TGTGCCAGCAGCAACCGCGGTAGAGGTACGAACACCGGGGAGCTGTTTTTT
d_call: .; j_call: TRBJ2-1; cdr3_length: 15; clone_size: .; v_call: TRBV6-1; cdr3_aa: CASSETLQDGNEQFF; cdr3_nt: TGTGCCAGCAGTGAAACGTTACAGGACGGCAATGAGCAGTTCTTC
d_call: TRBD2; j_call: TRBJ2-1; cdr3_length: 18; clone_size: few; v_call: TRBV27; cdr3_aa: CASSFHSGRARVYNEQFF; cdr3_nt: TGTGCCAGCAGTTTTCATAGCGGGAGGGCCAGGGTCTACAATGAGCAGTTCTTC
d_call: .; j_call: TRBJ2-3; cdr3_length: 16; clone_size: many; v_call: TRBV9; cdr3_aa: CASSVGLGLAADTQYF; cdr3_nt: TGTGCCAGCAGCGTAGGTCTGGGGTTAGCGGCAGATACGCAGTATTTT
d_call: TRBD1; j_call: TRBJ2-2; cdr3_length: 16; clone_size: .; v_call: TRBV15; cdr3_aa: CATSSRGLLGIGELFF; cdr3_nt: TGTGCCACCAGCAGCAGGGGGCTATTAGGCATCGGGGAGCTGTTTTTT
d_call: .; j_call: TRBJ2-7; cdr3_length: 14; clone_size: many; v_call: TRBV20-1; cdr3_aa: CSARYRGWVNEQYF; cdr3_nt: TGCAGTGCTAGGTATAGGGGATGGGTGAACGAGCAGTACTTC
d_call: .; j_call: TRBJ2-1; cdr3_length: 13; clone_size: .; v_call: TRBV7-2; cdr3_aa: CASSTLGWDEQFF; cdr3_nt: TGTGCCAGCAGCACTCTGGGTTGGGATGAGCAGTTCTTC
d_call: TRBD1; j_call: TRBJ2-7; cdr3_length: 15; clone_size: .; v_call: TRBV4-2; cdr3_aa: CASSQELAGGYEQYF; cdr3_nt: TGTGCCAGCAGCCAAGAACTTGCAGGGGGATACGAGCAGTACTTC
d_call: .; j_call: TRBJ2-7; cdr3_length: 12; clone_size: .; v_call: TRBV27; cdr3_aa: CASSLYTREQYF; cdr3_nt: TGTGCCAGCAGTTTATACACTCGTGAGCAGTACTTC
d_call: TRBD1; j_call: TRBJ2-3; cdr3_length: 16; clone_size: .; v_call: TRBV10-3; cdr3_aa: CSIGGQGAYSNQPQYF; cdr3_nt: TGTTCCATCGGAGGACAGGGAGCTTATAGCAATCAGCCCCAGTATTTT
d_call: .; j_call: TRBJ2-4; cdr3_length: 15; clone_size: .; v_call: TRBV29-1; cdr3_aa: CSPGGSHRAKNIQYF; cdr3_nt: TGCAGCCCCGGAGGGTCCCACAGGGCCAAAAACATTCAGTACTTC
d_call: .; j_call: TRBJ2-1; cdr3_length: 13; clone_size: many; v_call: TRBV4-3; cdr3_aa: CASSQDWASEKFF; cdr3_nt: TGCGCCAGCAGCCAAGATTGGGCTAGTGAAAAGTTCTTC
d_call: .; j_call: TRBJ2-7; cdr3_length: 11; clone_size: many; v_call: TRBV5-6; cdr3_aa: CASSRAHEQYF; cdr3_nt: TGTGCCAGCAGCCGCGCCCACGAGCAGTACTTC
d_call: .; j_call: TRBJ1-2; cdr3_length: 15; clone_size: many; v_call: TRBV7-9; cdr3_aa: CASSPSHELEAGYTF; cdr3_nt: TGTGCCAGCAGCCCCTCGCACGAACTAGAAGCTGGCTACACCTTC
d_call: TRBD1; j_call: TRBJ2-2; cdr3_length: 18; clone_size: many; v_call: TRBV10-3; cdr3_aa: CAIRETGTGGSVTGELFF; cdr3_nt: TGTGCCATCAGAGAAACCGGGACAGGGGGCTCGGTCACCGGGGAGCTGTTTTTT
d_call: .; j_call: TRBJ2-1; cdr3_length: 12; clone_size: many; v_call: TRBV30; cdr3_aa: CAWSEHRNEQFF; cdr3_nt: TGTGCCTGGAGTGAACACCGGAATGAGCAGTTCTTC
d_call: TRBD2; j_call: TRBJ2-7; cdr3_length: 13; clone_size: many; v_call: TRBV7-9; cdr3_aa: CASSLAGGHEQYF; cdr3_nt: TGTGCCAGCAGTTTAGCGGGAGGGCACGAGCAGTACTTC
d_call: .; j_call: TRBJ2-3; cdr3_length: 15; clone_size: .; v_call: TRBV6-1; cdr3_aa: CASSAASALRGTQYF; cdr3_nt: TGTGCCAGCAGTGCTGCTAGCGCACTGAGGGGTACGCAGTATTTT
d_call: .; j_call: TRBJ2-3; cdr3_length: 12; clone_size: .; v_call: TRBV30; cdr3_aa: CALSSLSDTQYF; cdr3_nt: TGTGCCTTGAGTTCCTTAAGCGATACGCAGTATTTT
d_call: .; j_call: TRBJ2-2; cdr3_length: 14; clone_size: few; v_call: TRBV15; cdr3_aa: CATKTEGDTGDLFF; cdr3_nt: TGTGCCACCAAAACTGAGGGGGACACCGGGGATCTGTTTTTT
d_call: .; j_call: TRBJ1-2; cdr3_length: 12; clone_size: few; v_call: TRBV7-6; cdr3_aa: CASSLSGDGYTF; cdr3_nt: TGTGCCAGCAGCTTATCTGGGGACGGCTACACCTTC
d_call: .; j_call: TRBJ2-3; cdr3_length: 15; clone_size: few; v_call: TRBV12-3/TRBV12-4; cdr3_aa: CASRPSGSLVDTQYF; cdr3_nt: TGTGCCAGCAGACCAAGCGGTAGCCTTGTCGATACGCAGTATTTT
d_call: .; j_call: TRBJ1-4; cdr3_length: 15; clone_size: .; v_call: TRBV5-1; cdr3_aa: CASSYEWGTNEKLFF; cdr3_nt: TGCGCCAGCAGCTACGAATGGGGGACTAATGAAAAACTGTTTTTT